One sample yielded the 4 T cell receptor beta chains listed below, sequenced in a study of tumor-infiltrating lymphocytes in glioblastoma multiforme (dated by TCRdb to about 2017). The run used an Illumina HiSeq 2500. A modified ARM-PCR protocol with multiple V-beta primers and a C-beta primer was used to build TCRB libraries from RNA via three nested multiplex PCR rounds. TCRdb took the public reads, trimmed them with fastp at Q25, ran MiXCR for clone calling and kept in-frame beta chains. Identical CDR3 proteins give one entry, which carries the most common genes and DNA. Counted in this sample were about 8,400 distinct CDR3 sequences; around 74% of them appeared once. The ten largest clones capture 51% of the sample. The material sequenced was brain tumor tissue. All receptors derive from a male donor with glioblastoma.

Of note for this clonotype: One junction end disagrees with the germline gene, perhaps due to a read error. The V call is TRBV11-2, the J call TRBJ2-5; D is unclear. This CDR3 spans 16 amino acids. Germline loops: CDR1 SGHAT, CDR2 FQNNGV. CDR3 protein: CASNLGTAAEQEAQYF. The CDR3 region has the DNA TGTGCCAGCAACTTAGGTACGGCAGCCGAACAAGAGGCCCAGTACTTC.

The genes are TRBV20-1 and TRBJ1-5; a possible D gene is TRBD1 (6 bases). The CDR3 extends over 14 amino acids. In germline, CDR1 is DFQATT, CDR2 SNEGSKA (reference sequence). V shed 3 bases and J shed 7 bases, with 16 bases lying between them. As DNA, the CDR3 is TGCAGTGCTAGGGCACCGGGGGCCGGCCAGCCCCAGCATTTT. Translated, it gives CSARAPGAGQPQHF.

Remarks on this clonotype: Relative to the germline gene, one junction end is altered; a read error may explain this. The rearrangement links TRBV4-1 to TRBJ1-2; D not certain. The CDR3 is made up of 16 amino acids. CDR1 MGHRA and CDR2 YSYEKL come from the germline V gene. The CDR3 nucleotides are TGCGCCAGCAGCCAAGATCGGTACAAGGGAAACTATGGCTACACCTTT. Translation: CASSQDRYKGNYGYTF.

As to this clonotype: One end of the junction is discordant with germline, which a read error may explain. The CDR3 reads CASGLDFHPYPGGGDEQFF. CDR3 DNA: TGTGCCAGCGGCTTAGATTTCCACCCCTATCCGGGAGGTGGGGATGAGCAGTTCTTC. The chain couples TRBV11-2 to TRBJ2-1, with 7 bases fitting TRBD2. Germline V gene sequence: CDR1 SGHAT, CDR2 FQNNGV. This CDR3 region has 19 residues.